This T cell receptor beta chain is drawn from a study of blood T cell repertoires in COVID-19. Study details: Samples came from the United States, Italy and Spain, spanning acute and convalescent COVID-19. PBMCs, B-cell-depleted T cells, or T cells were the source of the cDNA or gDNA that made up the material.

CDR3 size: 12 residues. The V gene's germline CDR1 is KGHDR and CDR2 SFDVKD. Trimming removed 3 bases at V and 8 bases at J, with 9 bases between. Original analysis: How many nucleated cells were present was estimated from reference gene primer amplification. The data were produced by immunoSEQ multiplex PCR, yet TCRdb's version contains in-frame clones alone and is incomplete. That table gives V, J and clone size, and the DNA gave D and trimming. Counted here are under 150,000 clones, 85% occurring once; the ten biggest clones make up 13%. In its sample, this clone was seen a few times. This chain uses TRBV24-1 with TRBJ1-1; TRBD1 might be the D (5 bases). Sequenced material: peripheral blood. The origin of this receptor is a human donor in a cohort sampled during active COVID-19. CDR3 amino acids: CATSDLAGEAFF. As DNA, the CDR3 is TGTGCCACCAGTGATCTTGCAGGGGAAGCTTTCTTT.